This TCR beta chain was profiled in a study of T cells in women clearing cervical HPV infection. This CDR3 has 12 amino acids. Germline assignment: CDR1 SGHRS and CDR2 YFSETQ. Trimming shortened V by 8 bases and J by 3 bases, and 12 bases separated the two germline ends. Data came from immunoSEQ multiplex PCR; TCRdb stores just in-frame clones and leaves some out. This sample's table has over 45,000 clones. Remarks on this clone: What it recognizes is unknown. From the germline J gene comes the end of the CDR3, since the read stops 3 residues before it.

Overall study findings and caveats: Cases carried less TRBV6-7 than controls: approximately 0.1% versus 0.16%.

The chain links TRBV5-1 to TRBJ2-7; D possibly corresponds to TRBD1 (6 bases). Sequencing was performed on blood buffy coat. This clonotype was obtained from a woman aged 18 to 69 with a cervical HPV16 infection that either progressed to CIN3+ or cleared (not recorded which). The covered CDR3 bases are TGCGCCAGTTACCGGGACAACTACGAG. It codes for CASYRDNYE. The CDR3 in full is CASYRDNYEQYF. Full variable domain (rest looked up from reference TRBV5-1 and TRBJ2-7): KAGVTQTPRYLIKTRGQQVTLSCSPISGHRSVSWYQQTPGQGLQFLFEYFSETQRNKGNFPGRFSGRQFSNSRSEMNVSTLELGDSALYLCASYRDNYEQYFGPGTRLTVT.